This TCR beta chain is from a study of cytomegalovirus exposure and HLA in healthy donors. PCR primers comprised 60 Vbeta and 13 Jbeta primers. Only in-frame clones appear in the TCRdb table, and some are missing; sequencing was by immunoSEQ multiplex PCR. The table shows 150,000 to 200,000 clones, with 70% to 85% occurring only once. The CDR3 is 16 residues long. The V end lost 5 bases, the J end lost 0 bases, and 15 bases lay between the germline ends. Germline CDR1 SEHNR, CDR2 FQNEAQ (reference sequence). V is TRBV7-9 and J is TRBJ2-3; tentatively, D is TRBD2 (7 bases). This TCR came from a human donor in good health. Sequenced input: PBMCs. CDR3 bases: TGTGCCAGCAGCCAGACGGCGGGGGCCAGCACAGATACGCAGTATTTT. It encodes CASSQTAGASTDTQYF. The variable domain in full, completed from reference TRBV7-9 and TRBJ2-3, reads DTGVSQNPRHKITKRGQNVTFRCDPISEHNRLYWYRQTLGQGPEFLTYFQNEAQLEKSRLLSDRFSAERPKGSFSTLEIQRTEQGDSAMYLCASSQTAGASTDTQYFGPGTRLTVL.